The rows below give T cell receptor beta chains drawn from one sample of a study of cytomegalovirus exposure and HLA in healthy donors. Profiling relied on immunoSEQ multiplex PCR, and the TCRdb table lists in-frame clones only, not all of them. Altogether around 170,000 clones are present, approximately 90% being singletons, with the ten largest covering roughly 3%. The source material was PBMCs. These receptors originate from a man aged 18 to 30 in good health and CMV-seronegative. CDR3s include the opening cysteine and the closing phenylalanine or tryptophan. D genes are given only for firm matches. Expanded clones get a size class; other rows say once, few or many, or leave the size out.

J,D,size,V,CDR3,DNA
TRBJ2-7,-,-,TRBV7-2,CASSLGSGDEQYF,TGTGCCAGCAGCTTAGGCTCGGGGGACGAGCAGTACTTC
TRBJ2-2,-,-,TRBV5-1,CASSLLGGTGELFF,TGCGCCAGCAGCCTGTTAGGGGGTACCGGGGAGCTGTTTTTT
TRBJ2-7,-,-,TRBV28,CASSLSGFEQYF,TGTGCCAGCAGTTTGTCGGGGTTCGAGCAGTACTTC
TRBJ2-2,TRBD1,-,TRBV4-1,CASTFSGQSNTGELFF,TGCGCCAGCACGTTCTCGGGACAGTCGAACACCGGGGAGCTGTTTTTT
TRBJ2-7,-,-,TRBV6-4,CASSASWGVPHEQYF,TGTGCCAGCAGTGCCAGTTGGGGGGTTCCCCACGAGCAGTACTTC
TRBJ1-1,TRBD1,-,TRBV19,CASNQRGRAAFF,TGTGCCAGTAACCAAAGGGGGCGCGCGGCTTTCTTT
TRBJ1-2,-,few,TRBV6-5,CASSYSNVRSYGYTF,TGTGCCAGCAGTTACTCGAATGTCCGCAGCTATGGCTACACCTTC
TRBJ1-2,-,-,TRBV10-2,CASSDGSGSGYTF,TGCGCCAGCAGCGATGGTTCAGGGTCTGGCTACACCTTC
TRBJ2-1,TRBD1,-,TRBV25-1,CASIGQGERNEQFF,TGTGCCAGCATCGGGCAGGGGGAGCGGAATGAGCAGTTCTTC
TRBJ2-3,-,-,TRBV18,CASSLGLSSTDTQYF,TGTGCCAGCTCCCTGGGCCTTTCTAGCACAGATACGCAGTATTTT
TRBJ2-2,-,-,TRBV5-6,CASSFLTDTTGELFF,TGTGCCAGCAGCTTCCTAACAGACACCACCGGGGAGCTGTTTTTT
TRBJ1-2,-,-,TRBV6-1,CASDSPLPYGYTF,TGTGCCAGTGACAGCCCTCTCCCCTATGGCTACACCTTC
TRBJ2-7,TRBD2,-,TRBV4-2,CASSQEGASGGLYEQYF,TGTGCCAGCAGCCAAGAGGGCGCTAGCGGGGGGCTTTACGAGCAGTACTTC
TRBJ2-3,TRBD2,-,TRBV29-1,CSVDGGALADTQYF,TGCAGCGTCGACGGGGGGGCTCTCGCAGATACGCAGTATTTT
TRBJ2-7,-,-,TRBV19,CASSTRVESAYEQYF,TGTGCCAGTAGTACTCGGGTAGAAAGCGCCTACGAGCAGTACTTC
TRBJ2-2,TRBD2,-,TRBV5-4,CASSRGLAGGYTGELFF,TGTGCCAGCAGCCGGGGACTAGCGGGAGGGTACACCGGGGAGCTGTTTTTT
TRBJ2-2,TRBD2,-,TRBV5-1,CASSPRSGSGTGELFF,TGCGCCAGCAGCCCCCGAAGCGGGAGTGGGACCGGGGAGCTGTTTTTT
TRBJ2-7,TRBD1,-,TRBV7-6,CASGRTGGENEQYF,TGTGCCAGCGGACGGACAGGGGGCGAAAACGAGCAGTACTTC
TRBJ2-1,TRBD1,-,TRBV7-9,CASSGPGGNYNEQFF,TGTGCCAGCAGCGGCCCAGGGGGAAACTACAATGAGCAGTTCTTC
TRBJ2-5,-,-,TRBV4-1,CASSQDWVGKETQYF,TGCGCCAGCAGCCAAGATTGGGTCGGGAAAGAGACCCAGTACTTC
TRBJ1-2,TRBD1,-,TRBV6-5,CASSPQGAGYGYTF,TGTGCCAGCAGTCCACAGGGGGCAGGCTATGGCTACACCTTC
TRBJ1-5,-,-,TRBV27,CASSRTAGGAGPQHF,TGTGCCAGCAGTCGGACAGCGGGGGGGGCAGGGCCCCAGCATTTT
TRBJ2-2,TRBD2,-,TRBV2,CASSEPVSGTNTGELFF,TGTGCCAGCAGTGAACCGGTTAGCGGGACTAACACCGGGGAGCTGTTTTTT
TRBJ1-2,-,-,TRBV5-4,CASSLDLGAGGYTF,TGTGCCAGCAGCTTGGATCTAGGAGCCGGTGGCTACACCTTC
TRBJ1-5,-,-,TRBV28,CASSLLSGNQPQHF,TGTGCCAGCAGTTTATTGAGTGGCAATCAGCCCCAGCATTTT
TRBJ2-3,TRBD1,-,TRBV5-1,CASSSDRATDTQYF,TGCGCCAGCAGCTCCGACAGGGCCACAGATACGCAGTATTTT
TRBJ1-6,-,-,TRBV25-1,CASSAPGQVNSPLHF,TGTGCCAGCAGTGCCCCGGGACAAGTAAATTCACCCCTCCACTTT
TRBJ2-1,TRBD1,-,TRBV27,CASSSAGGRSYNEQFF,TGTGCCAGCAGTTCCGCAGGGGGCAGATCCTACAATGAGCAGTTCTTC
TRBJ2-1,-,once,TRBV2,CASSTDSTPNEQFF,TGTGCCAGCAGTACGGACAGCACTCCCAATGAGCAGTTCTTC
TRBJ1-5,-,-,TRBV6-6,CASTERGGKGNQPQHF,TGTGCCAGCACCGAACGGGGGGGAAAGGGAAATCAGCCCCAGCATTTT
TRBJ2-7,-,-,TRBV6-1,CASRRRTPGPGEQYF,TGTGCCAGCAGAAGGCGCACCCCGGGCCCGGGAGAGCAGTACTTC
TRBJ2-7,-,-,TRBV28,CRGAKGSYEQYF,TGTCGTGGGGCCAAAGGCTCCTACGAGCAGTACTTC
TRBJ1-1,-,-,TRBV6-5,CASKPGHLNTEAFF,TGTGCCAGCAAACCGGGACATTTGAACACTGAAGCTTTCTTT
TRBJ2-5,-,-,TRBV7-6,CASSQIQFETQYF,TGTGCCAGCAGCCAAATACAATTCGAGACCCAGTACTTC
TRBJ2-5,TRBD1,many,TRBV6-5,CASSHSTGMAETQYF,TGTGCCAGCAGCCATTCGACAGGGATGGCAGAGACCCAGTACTTC
TRBJ1-3,-,-,TRBV5-1,CASSLELNSGNTIYF,TGCGCCAGCAGCTTGGAATTAAACTCTGGAAACACCATATATTTT
TRBJ2-5,-,-,TRBV15,CATGRGGQETQYF,TGTGCCACCGGGCGGGGAGGACAAGAGACCCAGTACTTC
TRBJ1-2,TRBD1,-,TRBV6-5,CASSPGQDGMGYTF,TGTGCCAGCAGTCCGGGACAGGATGGTATGGGCTACACCTTC
TRBJ1-5,-,few,TRBV2,CASSRQTYQPQHF,TGTGCCAGCAGTCGACAGACATATCAGCCCCAGCATTTT
TRBJ1-5,-,-,TRBV10-1,CASSVGDQPQHF,TGCGCCAGCAGTGTCGGAGATCAGCCCCAGCATTTT
TRBJ2-3,-,-,TRBV4-1,CASQGVTDTQYF,TGCGCCAGCCAAGGGGTCACAGATACGCAGTATTTT
TRBJ2-7,-,medium-sized,TRBV7-9,CASSLGRSPGRRHYEQYF,TGTGCCAGCAGCTTAGGCCGATCACCAGGGCGGCGTCACTACGAGCAGTACTTC
TRBJ1-2,TRBD1,-,TRBV6-1,CASRVGQATNYGYTF,TGTGCCAGCAGAGTAGGACAGGCGACTAACTATGGCTACACCTTC
TRBJ2-1,-,-,TRBV27,CASSLAQVYNEQFF,TGTGCCAGCAGTTTGGCCCAAGTTTACAATGAGCAGTTCTTC
TRBJ2-1,-,-,TRBV10-2,CASSGGSYNEQFF,TGCGCCAGCAGCGGGGGCTCCTACAATGAGCAGTTCTTC
TRBJ1-5,-,-,TRBV30,CAWSVRQGFQPQHF,TGTGCCTGGAGTGTACGGCAGGGTTTCCAGCCCCAGCATTTT